The 28 T cell receptor beta chains in this list originate from one sample, sequenced in a study of response to subunit inactivated influenza vaccine. Using its own MiXCR run on the RT-PCR reads, TCRdb lists one record per CDR3 protein. The table shows a few hundred thousand distinct CDR3 sequences, with approximately 11% occurring only once. These data were likewise used in another study, on T cells expressing NK-cell markers. According to that study: The TCR beta cDNA came from 5'RACE template switching with UMIs.

The sequencing here drew on PBMCs from blood, taken on the day of vaccination. These receptors were obtained from a man aged 45-65 years who received an inactivated influenza vaccine.

This clonotype was recorded a few times. Sequence at one end of the junction differs from germline and may be a read error. DNA of the CDR3: TGTGCCATCAGCCGGACCTCTGGAAACACCATATATTTT. Translating gives CAISRTSGNTIYF. The rearrangement links TRBV3-1 to TRBJ1-3; D ambiguous. Germline-derived CDR1 and CDR2 are LGHDT and YNNKEL (reference sequence). This CDR3 has 13 residues.

In its sample, this clonotype was seen many times. J is TRBJ1-5 and V is TRBV27; 7 bases fit TRBD1. The junction had 13 bases not matched to a gene; V was cut back by 5 bases and J by 3 bases. Looked up from germline, CDR1 is MNHEY and CDR2 is SMNVEV (reference sequence). This CDR3 is 17 amino acids long. The CDR3 spells CASSPVSRDRLNQPQHF. In DNA form, the CDR3 reads TGTGCCAGCAGTCCCGTGTCCCGGGACAGACTCAATCAGCCCCAGCATTTT.

The chain carries TRBV6-1 and TRBJ2-1; 12 bases map to TRBD2. V lost 7 bases and J lost 7; bases outside the gene matches: 8. Germline CDR1 reads MNHNS; CDR2 reads SASEGT. This CDR3 has 15 amino acids. CDR3 in amino acids: CASTLLAGGPNEQFF. The CDR3 DNA reads TGTGCCAGCACCCTCCTAGCGGGAGGGCCGAATGAGCAGTTCTTC.

This clonotype was seen repeatedly, ten times or more. The chain recombines TRBV20-1 with TRBJ2-7; 8 bases fit TRBD2. In germline, CDR1 is DFQATT, CDR2 SNEGSKA (reference sequence). Germline trimming cut 2 bases from V and 1 base from J; bases unmatched to any gene: 4. This CDR3 has 14 residues. CDR3 in amino acids: CSARPSGPSYEQYF. In DNA, the CDR3 is TGCAGTGCTAGACCTAGCGGGCCGTCCTACGAGCAGTACTTC.

The chain couples TRBV2 to TRBJ2-5; D not resolved. CDR1 is SNHLY, CDR2 FYNNEI, per germline. The V end was cut by 4 bases, the J end by 3 bases, with 9 bases between. CDR3 size: 13 residues. This chain's CDR3 is CASSGMGEETQYF. In nucleotides, the CDR3 is TGTGCCAGCAGTGGTATGGGTGAAGAGACCCAGTACTTC.

This clonotype was seen a few times. The V gene is TRBV6-7, the J gene TRBJ2-5; 13 positions match TRBD2. TRBV6-7 is filed as an ORF, its function uncertain. The J segment lost 7 bases and the V segment lost 6 bases, leaving 8 bases of the junction unmatched. The CDR3 is 15 residues long. This chain's CDR3 is CASRLTSGRARTQYF. As DNA, the CDR3 is TGTGCCAGCAGACTTACTAGCGGGAGGGCCCGGACCCAGTACTTC.

This clonotype showed up just a few times. This chain links TRBV5-8 with TRBJ2-3; no definite D call. Germline V gene lookup returns CDR1 SGHTS and CDR2 YDEGEE. Trimming left V 2 bases short and J 0 bases short, with 10 bases between. This CDR3 is 15 amino acids long. The CDR3 protein is CASSFWATSTDTQYF. In nucleotides, the CDR3 is TGTGCCAGCAGCTTTTGGGCGACAAGCACAGATACGCAGTATTTT. The variable domain in full, with the rest retrieved from reference TRBV5-8 and TRBJ2-3, is EAGVTQSPTHLIKTRGQQATLRCSPISGHTSVYWYQQALGLGLQFLLWYDEGEERNRGNFPPRFSGRQFPNYSSELNVNALELEDSALYLCASSFWATSTDTQYFGPGTRLTVL.

The J gene is TRBJ1-6, the V gene TRBV20-1; a possible D gene is TRBD1 (5 bases). There are 15 residues in the CDR3. Looked up from germline, CDR1 is DFQATT and CDR2 is SNEGSKA (reference sequence). Trimming left V 0 bases short and J 11 bases short, with 17 bases between. The DNA for the CDR3 is TGCAGTGCTAGAGATATTAGGCAGGGAGCTACACCCCTCCACTTT. This translates into CSARDIRQGATPLHF.

This sequence joins TRBV5-1 and TRBJ2-3; 10 bases line up with TRBD2. Trimming cost V 1 base and J 0 bases; bases outside gene matches: 11. This CDR3 is 19 amino acids long. Germline V gene lookup returns CDR1 SGHRS and CDR2 YFSETQ. The chain's CDR3 is CASSLRLAGGPTSTDTQYF. The CDR3 DNA sequence: TGCGCCAGCAGCTTGCGGTTAGCGGGAGGCCCAACTAGCACAGATACGCAGTATTTT.

The genes are TRBV21-1 and TRBJ2-7; the table's D call, TRBD1, was not checked against the DNA. TRBV21-1 is designated a pseudogene. The CDR3 consists of 17 residues. CDR3 protein: CASSPAGEFRKRGEQYF. CDR3 in DNA: TGTGCCAGCAGCCCCGCCGGGGAGTTTAGAAAAAGGGGCGAGCAGTACTTC.

Turning to this clonotype: Germline and junction disagree at one end, which may indicate a read error. The chain couples TRBV18 to TRBJ1-4; D gene ambiguous. The CDR3 contains 16 residues. CDR1 KGHSH and CDR2 LQKENI come from the germline V gene. CDR3 bases: TGTGCCAGCTCACCCCCAGGCGCGGGAAGTAATGAAAAACTGTCTTTT. Translated, it gives CASSPPGAGSNEKLSF.

This clonotype was found a few times. The chain is built from TRBV20-1 and TRBJ1-1; maybe TRBD1 (5 bases). V lost 0 bases, J lost 1 base, and 12 bases lay in between. The CDR3 consists of 15 residues. Germline V lookup: CDR1 DFQATT, CDR2 SNEGSKA (reference sequence). The CDR3 coding sequence is TGCAGTGCTAGAGATTTTTTCCAGGGGAACACTGAAGCTTTCTTT. Protein sequence: CSARDFFQGNTEAFF.

V gene TRBV25-1 combines with J gene TRBJ2-5; D gene unclear. The CDR3 consists of 14 residues. V was cut by 5 bases and J by 1 base, with 11 bases left in between. Germline loops: CDR1 MGHDK, CDR2 SYGVNS. This chain's CDR3 is CASSPEVFQETQYF. CDR3 DNA sequence: TGTGCCAGCAGTCCAGAAGTTTTCCAAGAGACCCAGTACTTC.

This clonotype came up a few times. The rearrangement uses TRBV18 and TRBJ2-7; a possible D gene is TRBD1 (5 bases). CDR1 is KGHSH, CDR2 LQKENI, per germline. Trimming took off 3 bases at V and 6 bases at J, with 15 bases between the two ends. The CDR3 spans 14 residues. The DNA for the CDR3 is TGTGCCAGCTCACCTCCGCAGGGTATGAGCGAGCAGTACTTC. It specifies CASSPPQGMSEQYF.

The chain employs TRBV13 and TRBJ2-2, with D possibly TRBD1 on 6 matching bases. The ends were cut back, 2 bases at V and 2 bases at J, with 9 bases in the middle. The CDR3 totals 15 residues. Germline lookup yields CDR1 PRHDT and CDR2 FYEKMQ (reference sequence). CDR3 DNA sequence: TGTGCCAGCAGCTTATGGGACATCAACACCGGGGAGCTGTTTTTT. Translating gives CASSLWDINTGELFF. The variable domain in full, completed from reference TRBV13 and TRBJ2-2, reads AAGVIQSPRHLIKEKRETATLKCYPIPRHDTVYWYQQGPGQDPQFLISFYEKMQSDKGSIPDRFSAQQFSDYHSELNMSSLELGDSALYFCASSLWDINTGELFFGEGSRLTVL.

This clonotype has more than one count but fewer than ten. The chain employs TRBV24-1 and TRBJ2-2; TRBD2 matches 9 bases. With 0 bases clipped from V and 4 bases from J, the junction kept 5 bases outside the gene matches. Germline assignment: CDR1 KGHDR and CDR2 SFDVKD. The CDR3 is made up of 17 amino acids. The CDR3 DNA reads TGTGCCACCAGTGATTTGTGGACTAGCGACCTCACCGGGGAGCTGTTTTTT. Its protein is CATSDLWTSDLTGELFF.

The chain combines TRBV15 with TRBJ2-1; 10 nucleotides match TRBD2. The germline V gene has CDR1 LNHNV and CDR2 YYDKDF (reference sequence). The CDR3 loop spans 15 amino acids. V lost 1 base to trimming and J lost 5 bases; unmatched junction nucleotides: 2. The CDR3 reads CATSRGTSGNNEQFF. The CDR3, as DNA: TGTGCCACCAGCAGAGGGACTAGCGGAAACAATGAGCAGTTCTTC.

A few counts support this clonotype. The rearrangement joins TRBV20-1 to TRBJ1-1; D possibly corresponds to TRBD1 (6 bases). Germline CDR1 DFQATT, CDR2 SNEGSKA (reference sequence). V was trimmed by 5 bases and J by 3 bases, leaving 10 bases between them. The CDR3 consists of 12 residues. This CDR3 is CSAYREDTEAFF. Here the CDR3 DNA reads TGCAGTGCTTACAGGGAGGACACTGAAGCTTTCTTT.

This clonotype has a handful of counts. V is TRBV15 and J is TRBJ2-3, with D possibly matching TRBD2 (5 bases). The CDR3 runs 16 residues. V dropped 0 bases and J dropped 0 bases, with 10 bases sitting between them. Germline V gives CDR1 LNHNV, CDR2 YYDKDF (reference sequence). CDR3: CATSRDPGSSTDTQYF. The DNA of the CDR3 is TGTGCCACCAGCAGAGATCCGGGATCTAGCACAGATACGCAGTATTTT.

The table lists this clonotype with a few counts. This rearrangement joins TRBV28 to TRBJ2-3, with 10 bases matching TRBD1. CDR3 length: 18 amino acids. V trimming: 7 bases; J trimming: 2 bases; junction bases outside the gene matches: 15. CDR1 MDHEN and CDR2 SYDVKM come from the germline V gene. CDR3 sequence reads: CASTVPTGQGDHTDTQYF. CDR3 DNA: TGTGCCAGCACCGTCCCCACCGGACAGGGGGACCACACAGATACGCAGTATTTT.

This clonotype turned up a few times. This chain links TRBV10-3 with TRBJ2-2, with no clear D. This CDR3 is 14 amino acids long. Germline CDR1 and CDR2: ENHRY and SYGVKD. Trimming left V 3 bases short and J 1 base short, with 6 bases between. CDR3: CAISEVENTGELFF. As DNA, the CDR3 is TGTGCCATCAGTGAAGTGGAGAACACCGGGGAGCTGTTTTTT.

This clonotype was observed a few times. V usage is TRBV11-1 and J usage is TRBJ2-6; 9 bases are a match to TRBD1. Germline loops: CDR1 SGHAT, CDR2 FQDESV (reference sequence). This CDR3 contains 13 residues. V lost 5 bases and J lost 11; bases outside the gene matches: 4. CDR3 sequence (DNA): TGTGCCAGCAGCGCGGACAGGGGTGACGTCCTGACTTTC. Encoded protein: CASSADRGDVLTF.

This chain connects TRBV20-1 to TRBJ1-1; 7 bases map to TRBD1. The CDR3 has 14 amino acids. The germline gives CDR1 DFQATT, CDR2 SNEGSKA (reference sequence). V was clipped by 2 bases and J by 3 bases; unmatched bases: 6. Written as DNA, the CDR3 is TGCAGTGCTAGACCTCGGGACAGCTACACTGAAGCTTTCTTT. Protein product: CSARPRDSYTEAFF.

The sample holds many counts of this clonotype. V and J are TRBV7-2 and TRBJ1-1; 8 positions agree with TRBD1. The CDR3 extends over 16 amino acids. The V gene end was trimmed by 1 base and the J gene end by 7 bases; junction bases not matched to a gene: 11. Looked up from germline, CDR1 is SGHTA and CDR2 is FQGNSA. CDR3 residues: CASSLGLVRGRIEAFF. The CDR3 DNA is TGTGCCAGCAGCTTAGGCTTGGTCAGGGGGCGGATTGAAGCTTTCTTT.

This clonotype showed up just a few times. The chain couples TRBV29-1 to TRBJ2-1; 10 bases agree with TRBD1. Germline CDR1 and CDR2: SQVTM and ANQGSEA. Losses at the gene ends were 0 bases for V and 7 bases for J; bases not matched to a gene: 3. CDR3 length equals 14 residues. The CDR3 reads CSVEETGQGNEQFF. The CDR3 nucleotides read TGCAGCGTTGAAGAAACGGGACAGGGGAATGAGCAGTTCTTC.

The table lists this clonotype with a few counts. The CDR3 region is CASSLRQSGSNEQFF. CDR3 sequence (DNA): TGTGCCAGCAGCTTGAGACAGTCGGGGAGCAATGAGCAGTTCTTC. The chain combines TRBV11-2 with TRBJ2-1; D is perhaps TRBD1 or TRBD2 (5 bases each). The germline V gene has CDR1 SGHAT and CDR2 FQNNGV. Trimming pared 3 bases from V and 6 bases from J, leaving 15 bases between. The CDR3 spans 15 residues.

This clonotype was seen a handful of times. The chain combines TRBV5-1 with TRBJ2-2; the D gene is possibly TRBD2 (5 bases). The CDR3 covers 15 residues. Trimming removed 0 bases at V and 0 bases at J, with 6 bases between. The V gene's germline CDR1 is SGHRS and CDR2 YFSETQ. CDR3 residues: CASSLDGANTGELFF. The CDR3 nucleotides are TGCGCCAGCAGCTTGGACGGGGCGAACACCGGGGAGCTGTTTTTT.

This clonotype has only a few counts. The chain recombines TRBV11-2 with TRBJ2-1; D may match TRBD1 or TRBD2 (6 bases each). V was pared by 0 bases and J by 4 bases, with 22 bases between. In germline, CDR1 is SGHAT, CDR2 FQNNGV. The CDR3 loop spans 19 amino acids. CDR3 protein: CASSLDQGTGHYQYNEQFF. The CDR3 region has the DNA TGTGCCAGCAGCTTAGATCAGGGGACTGGACACTATCAGTACAATGAGCAGTTCTTC.